The 6 T cell receptor beta chains below all came from one sample that was sequenced in a study of T cell responses to AZD1222 COVID-19 vaccine. Data came from immunoSEQ multiplex PCR; TCRdb stores just in-frame clones and leaves some out. The sample lists 75,000 to 95,000 clones, approximately 90% occurring once. The material was peripheral blood, obtained 28 days after the second AZD1222 dose. These receptors all come from an adult who received the AZD1222 COVID-19 vaccine.

The chain is built from TRBV6-2 or TRBV6-3 and TRBJ1-5; no reliable D call. This CDR3 contains 13 residues. Trimming took 4 bases from V and 6 from J, leaving 10 bases between them. Germline assignment: CDR1 MNHEY and CDR2 SVGEGT. The DNA of the CDR3 is TGTGCCAGCAGTTCTCACCGCGGTCAGCCCCAGCATTTT. Its protein product is CASSSHRGQPQHF.

The V gene is TRBV11-2, the J gene TRBJ1-1; a possible D gene is TRBD1 (6 bases). Germline CDR1 reads SGHAT; CDR2 reads FQNNGV. V lost 4 bases, J lost 2 bases, and 14 bases lay in between. The CDR3 is made up of 15 amino acids. CDR3 bases: TGTGCCAGCAGCTCACCTAAACAGGGAAACACTGAAGCTTTCTTT. Residues: CASSSPKQGNTEAFF.

The CDR3 DNA reads as TGTGCCAGCAGCATTGAGACGGGGGATAATTCACCCCTCCACTTT. Residues: CASSIETGDNSPLHF. The chain couples TRBV7-2 to TRBJ1-6; D possibly corresponds to TRBD1 (5 bases). This CDR3 is built from 15 residues. Deletions cut 5 bases from V and 5 bases from J, with 13 bases between. The germline CDR1 and CDR2 sequences are SGHTA and FQGNSA.

The V gene is TRBV6-1, the J gene TRBJ2-2; 9 nucleotides line up with TRBD2. The J segment lost 2 bases and the V segment lost 4 bases, leaving 8 bases of the junction unmatched. Germline assignment: CDR1 MNHNS and CDR2 SASEGT. This CDR3 comprises 17 residues. CDR3 nucleotides: TGTGCCAGCAGTGGGGGATATAGCGGGAGAAACACCGGGGAGCTGTTTTTT. As protein: CASSGGYSGRNTGELFF.

This sequence joins TRBV13 and TRBJ1-2; D is unresolved. CDR3 length equals 14 residues. In germline, CDR1 is PRHDT, CDR2 FYEKMQ (reference sequence). Trimming cost V 6 bases and J 6 bases, with 17 bases left between them. CDR3: CASRNVAGSDGYTF. CDR3 coding DNA: TGTGCCAGCAGGAATGTGGCGGGGAGTGATGGCTACACCTTC.

The sample holds a few counts of this clone. J is TRBJ1-5 and V is TRBV11-1; D gene ambiguous. V was pared by 1 base and J by 5 bases, with 6 bases between. The CDR3 contains 13 residues. CDR1 and CDR2 (germline): SGHAT, FQDESV (reference sequence). For the CDR3, the DNA is TGTGCCAGCAGCTTAGGTTTGCATCAGCCCCAGCATTTT. Translation: CASSLGLHQPQHF.